This entry lists 10 T cell receptor beta chains sequenced from one sample in a study of blood T cell repertoires in COVID-19. Generated by immunoSEQ multiplex PCR, the TCRdb table keeps only in-frame clones and is missing some. Of some 520,000 clones in the sample, roughly 89% were seen once. The sequencing sample was made of peripheral blood. All receptors come from a man aged 18 to 29 with COVID-19, enrolled during active disease.

This chain links TRBV7-8 with TRBJ2-1; maybe TRBD1 (6 bases). The V end was cut by 1 base, the J end by 0 bases, with 16 bases between. The germline gives CDR1 SGHVS, CDR2 FQNEAQ. CDR3 length: 18 residues. The chain's CDR3 is CASSLGTGTPSSYNEQFF. Written as DNA, the CDR3 is TGTGCCAGCAGCTTAGGGACGGGGACACCTTCCTCCTACAATGAGCAGTTCTTC. Full variable domain (rest looked up from reference TRBV7-8 and TRBJ2-1): GAGVSQSPRYKVAKRGQDVALRCDPISGHVSLFWYQQALGQGPEFLTYFQNEAQLDKSGLPSDRFFAERPEGSVSTLKIQRTQQEDSAVYLCASSLGTGTPSSYNEQFFGPGTRLTVL.

The chain recombines TRBV12-3 or TRBV12-4 with TRBJ2-3; D possibly corresponds to TRBD1 (5 bases). Trimming cost V 6 bases and J 1 base, with 8 bases left between them. This CDR3 comprises 13 residues. CDR3 coding DNA: TGTGCCAGCAGAGAGACAGGCACAGATACGCAGTATTTT. This gives the protein CASRETGTDTQYF.

In this sample, this clone turned up a few times. The rearrangement links TRBV10-1 to TRBJ1-2, with 7 bases fitting TRBD1. The germline CDR1 and CDR2 sequences are WNHNN and SYGVQD (reference sequence). This CDR3 contains 13 residues. Trimming removed 6 bases from V and 6 bases from J; junction bases left unmatched: 7. The CDR3 sequence: CASSEQGTHGYTF. The CDR3 DNA follows: TGCGCCAGCAGCGAACAGGGGACCCATGGCTACACCTTC.

This sequence joins TRBV9 and TRBJ2-3; the D is unclear. This CDR3 contains 13 residues. Looked up from germline, CDR1 is SGDLS and CDR2 is YYNGEE. The germline V and J ends were trimmed by 4 bases and 4 bases, with 10 bases remaining between them. DNA of the CDR3: TGTGCCAGCAGCCCCCGCCGGTCAGATACGCAGTATTTT. Translation: CASSPRRSDTQYF.

The CDR3 DNA reads as TGTGCCAGCAGCTTGGCGGCTAGCGGGGCCGGAGATACGCAGTATTTT. This encodes CASSLAASGAGDTQYF. This chain connects TRBV5-4 to TRBJ2-3; TRBD2 aligns across 9 bases. The J segment lost 5 bases and the V segment lost 0 bases, leaving 7 bases of the junction unmatched. CDR3 length equals 16 residues. CDR1 SGHNT and CDR2 YYREEE come from the germline V gene (reference sequence). Full variable domain (rest looked up from reference TRBV5-4 and TRBJ2-3): ETGVTQSPTHLIKTRGQQVTLRCSSQSGHNTVSWYQQALGQGPQFIFQYYREEENGRGNFPPRFSGLQFPNYSSELNVNALELDDSALYLCASSLAASGAGDTQYFGPGTRLTVL.

In the case of this clone: The same CDR3 can be traced to other DNA sequences in this sample. The gene calls are TRBV11-2 and TRBJ2-2; 15 bases line up with TRBD2. Trimming cost V 5 bases and J 4 bases; bases outside gene matches: 2. Germline CDR1 reads SGHAT; CDR2 reads FQNNGV. CDR3 length: 16 residues. The CDR3 here is CASSRGLAGGTGELFF. CDR3 coding DNA: TGTGCCAGCAGCCGGGGACTAGCGGGAGGCACCGGGGAGCTGTTTTTT.

This clone was counted a few times. The rearrangement links TRBV30 to TRBJ1-2, with TRBD1 as a possible D gene (5 bases). CDR1 is GTSNPN and CDR2 is SVGIG in the germline V gene (reference sequence). The V gene lost 4 bases and the J gene lost 4 bases, with 16 bases spanning the gap. CDR3 length equals 14 residues. The CDR3 sequence is CAWITLRVTYGYTF. DNA of the CDR3: TGTGCCTGGATTACGCTCAGGGTCACCTATGGCTACACCTTC.

This clone showed up just once. The chain couples TRBV19 to TRBJ1-2, with 7 bases that match TRBD1. Germline V gene sequence: CDR1 LNHDA, CDR2 SQIVND (reference sequence). J gave up 1 base and V 0 bases, and 11 bases lay outside the gene matches. The CDR3 extends over 18 amino acids. The CDR3 spells CASSIDLSHRGFNYGYTF. For the CDR3, the DNA is TGTGCCAGTAGTATAGACCTCTCGCACAGGGGCTTTAACTATGGCTACACCTTC.

The chain combines TRBV6-1 with TRBJ2-1, with 7 bases identical to TRBD1. J lost 4 bases, V lost 3 bases, and 6 bases had no gene match. There are 15 residues in the CDR3. Germline V gene data show CDR1 as MNHNS and CDR2 as SASEGT. The CDR3 region is CASSDGTAEYNEQFF. DNA for the CDR3: TGTGCCAGCAGTGATGGGACAGCAGAGTACAATGAGCAGTTCTTC.

The V call is TRBV18, the J call TRBJ2-3; weak D call: TRBD2 (6 bases). Looked up from germline, CDR1 is KGHSH and CDR2 is LQKENI. V shed 3 bases and J shed 2 bases, with 12 bases lying between them. The CDR3 consists of 15 residues. The DNA for the CDR3 is TGTGCCAGCTCACCCGATGGGGGGATCACAGATACGCAGTATTTT. It is translated as CASSPDGGITDTQYF.